A single sample is the source of the 32 T cell receptor beta chains below, sequenced in a study of blood T cell repertoires in COVID-19. TCRdb keeps only in-frame clones here, not all; method: immunoSEQ multiplex PCR. Here the sample spans about 150,000 clones, roughly 88% being singletons. Sequenced: PBMCs or T cells enriched from blood (not recorded which). The source is a woman in her fifties or sixties who had recovered from COVID-19.

This chain joins TRBV5-8 and TRBJ1-2; 7 nucleotides align to TRBD1. The CDR3 runs 14 residues. V lost 4 bases and J lost 4; bases outside the gene matches: 7. In germline, CDR1 is SGHTS, CDR2 YDEGEE. The CDR3 loop is CASSGDRVTYGYTF. The CDR3 DNA reads TGTGCCAGCAGCGGCGACAGGGTGACCTATGGCTACACCTTC.

CDR3 amino acids: CASSPPSVDTQYF. The CDR3 coding sequence is TGTGCCAGCTCACCACCGTCGGTCGATACGCAGTATTTT. The genes are TRBV18 and TRBJ2-3, with unresolved D. Germline CDR1 and CDR2: KGHSH and LQKENI. The V end was cut by 0 bases, the J end by 6 bases, with 7 bases between. The CDR3 loop spans 13 amino acids.

The rearrangement links TRBV27 to TRBJ2-1; 7 bases align to TRBD2. The CDR3 is 14 amino acids. Germline-derived CDR1 and CDR2 are MNHEY and SMNVEV (reference sequence). Unmatched junction bases numbered 10, after V lost 11 bases and J lost 3 bases. The CDR3 is CASKQGDYYNEQFF. The CDR3 region has the DNA TGTGCCTCTAAGCAAGGGGACTACTACAATGAGCAGTTCTTC.

This chain joins TRBV19 and TRBJ1-1, with TRBD1 identical over 8 bases. The V gene end was trimmed by 4 bases and the J gene end by 4 bases; junction bases not matched to a gene: 2. Germline CDR1 LNHDA, CDR2 SQIVND (reference sequence). The CDR3 contains 13 residues. The CDR3, as DNA: TGTGCCAGTAGTAAGGACAGGGCCACTGAAGCTTTCTTT. Encoded protein: CASSKDRATEAFF. Variable domain in full (rest from reference TRBV19 and TRBJ1-1): DGGITQSPKYLFRKEGQNVTLSCEQNLNHDAMYWYRQDPGQGLRLIYYSQIVNDFQKGDIAEGYSVSREKKESFPLTVTSAQKNPTAFYLCASSKDRATEAFFGQGTRLTVV.

This sequence joins TRBV18 and TRBJ2-2; 7 nucleotides align to TRBD2. The germline gives CDR1 KGHSH, CDR2 LQKENI. Losses at the gene ends were 2 bases for V and 2 bases for J; bases not matched to a gene: 2. The CDR3 length is 15 residues. The CDR3, as DNA: TGTGCCAGCTCACCAGCGGGAGTAAACACCGGGGAGCTGTTTTTT. This translates into CASSPAGVNTGELFF.

This clone has more than one count but fewer than ten. This rearrangement joins TRBV7-2 to TRBJ1-3; D call uncertain. V was clipped by 7 bases and J by 0 bases, with 10 bases between them. Germline V CDR1 and CDR2: SGHTA, FQGNSA. The CDR3 runs to 14 residues. The CDR3 loop is CASKLPGSGNTIYF. In DNA form, the CDR3 reads TGTGCCAGCAAGCTACCCGGCTCTGGAAACACCATATATTTT.

This chain links TRBV9 with TRBJ2-7; 11 bases fit TRBD2. Germline loops: CDR1 SGDLS, CDR2 YYNGEE. Trimming at V came to 4 bases and at J to 6 bases, leaving 9 bases not matched to a gene. The CDR3 is 15 residues long. The CDR3 region is CASSPQLAGVLEQYF. The CDR3 region has the DNA TGTGCCAGCAGCCCCCAACTAGCGGGGGTTCTCGAGCAGTACTTC.

This clone appeared a single time. The chain has TRBV19 and TRBJ2-7; 8 bases align to TRBD1. Germline V lookup: CDR1 LNHDA, CDR2 SQIVND (reference sequence). CDR3 length: 15 residues. V was pared by 1 base and J by 2 bases, with 4 bases of the junction left unmatched. The CDR3 reads CASSIGTGSTYEQYF. As DNA, the CDR3 is TGTGCCAGTAGTATAGGGACAGGGTCTACCTACGAGCAGTACTTC.

V and J are TRBV7-2 and TRBJ1-5; 7 bases fit TRBD1. Trimming cost V 4 bases and J 2 bases; bases outside gene matches: 5. The CDR3 runs 15 residues. Germline CDR1 and CDR2: SGHTA and FQGNSA. CDR3 coding DNA: TGTGCCAGCAGCTCGATACAGGGGCGCAATCAGCCCCAGCATTTT. Translation: CASSSIQGRNQPQHF.

The V gene is TRBV11-3, the J gene TRBJ2-3; TRBD2 matches 13 bases. The CDR3 runs 18 residues. The trim removed 4 bases at V and 1 base at J, leaving 8 bases unmatched. Germline V lookup: CDR1 SGHNT, CDR2 YENEEA. CDR3 region: CASSSTSGGPLGTDTQYF. CDR3 coding DNA: TGTGCCAGCAGCTCGACTAGCGGGGGGCCTCTTGGCACAGATACGCAGTATTTT. The variable domain in full, with the rest retrieved from reference TRBV11-3 and TRBJ2-3, is EAGVVQSPRYKIIEKKQPVAFWCNPISGHNTLYWYLQNLGQGPELLIRYENEEAVDDSQLPKDRFSAERLKGVDSTLKIQPAELGDSAVYLCASSSTSGGPLGTDTQYFGPGTRLTVL.

The J gene is TRBJ2-5, the V gene TRBV27; 7 nucleotides line up with TRBD2. V trimming: 6 bases; J trimming: 6 bases; junction bases outside the gene matches: 7. CDR1 is MNHEY, CDR2 SMNVEV, per germline (reference sequence). The length of the CDR3 is 13 residues. The CDR3 here is CASRLLGGKTQYF. The CDR3 DNA follows: TGTGCCAGCAGGCTCCTGGGGGGGAAGACCCAGTACTTC.

The chain employs TRBV6-5 and TRBJ1-6, with TRBD1 matching 9 bases. Germline CDR1 reads MNHEY; CDR2 reads SVGAGI. The junction had 3 bases not matched to a gene; V was cut back by 6 bases and J by 9 bases. The length of the CDR3 is 13 residues. The CDR3 spells CASRQGAPSPLHF. The CDR3 bases are TGTGCCAGCAGACAGGGGGCCCCTTCACCCCTCCACTTT.

The V call is TRBV29-1, the J call TRBJ2-4; 9 positions match TRBD1. Per the germline V gene, CDR1 is SQVTM and CDR2 is ANQGSEA. J was trimmed by 5 bases and V by 1 base; bases with no gene match: 9. The CDR3 is 16 residues long. DNA for the CDR3: TGCAGCGTTGAAGGGTACCGGGACAGGGACCAAAACATTCAGTACTTC. It codes for CSVEGYRDRDQNIQYF.

The J gene is TRBJ1-3, the V gene TRBV19, with a weak D call TRBD1 (5 bases). The ends were cut back, 5 bases at V and 0 bases at J, with 11 bases in the middle. Germline CDR1 and CDR2: LNHDA and SQIVND (reference sequence). The CDR3 is made up of 15 amino acids. The CDR3 region is CASSLWRGSGNTIYF. In nucleotides, the CDR3 is TGTGCCAGTAGTTTGTGGAGGGGCTCTGGAAACACCATATATTTT.

The V call is TRBV5-6, the J call TRBJ1-6; D gene ambiguous. Trimming shortened V by 7 bases and J by 7 bases, and 12 bases separated the two germline ends. Germline CDR1 reads SGHDT; CDR2 reads YYEEEE. This CDR3 is 13 amino acids long. The CDR3 bases are TGTGCCAGCGAGGGAAGTAGGAATTCACCCCTCCACTTT. This translates into CASEGSRNSPLHF.

In the case of this clone: The conserved closing phenylalanine or tryptophan is absent in this CDR3, likely reflecting a read error. The limits of the CDR3 on the DNA are not certain, so only TCRdb's listed CDR3 is given. This chain links TRBV4-1 with TRBJ1-1; the listed D gene, TRBD1, was not tested against the DNA. Germline V gives CDR1 MGHRA, CDR2 YSYEKL. Inclusive of both ends, the CDR3 amounts to 13 amino acids. CDR3 loop: CASSQDPISTGED.

The CDR3 nucleotides are TGTGCCAGCTCACGCGCTAGCGGGGCAACCTATTTCTACAATGAGCAGTTCTTC. Translation gives CASSRASGATYFYNEQFF. V and J are TRBV18 and TRBJ2-1; TRBD2 aligns across 9 bases. This CDR3 has 18 amino acids. Germline trimming cut 4 bases from V and 3 bases from J; bases unmatched to any gene: 13. Germline V gives CDR1 KGHSH, CDR2 LQKENI.

The chain combines TRBV7-9 with TRBJ1-4; no definite D call. Trimming shortened V by 2 bases and J by 3 bases, and 10 bases separated the two germline ends. The CDR3 has 15 residues. From germline, CDR1 is SEHNR and CDR2 FQNEAQ (reference sequence). As DNA, the CDR3 is TGTGCCAGCAGCTTATTGGGCGCGCCTAATGAAAAACTGTTTTTT. Its translation is CASSLLGAPNEKLFF.

This clone was seen a few times. The CDR3 DNA follows: TGTGCCAGTGGTGGGACTTTCGAATTCGATGAGCAGTTCTTC. Translated, it gives CASGGTFEFDEQFF. V and J are TRBV9 and TRBJ2-1; D possibly corresponds to TRBD2 (6 bases). Germline assignment: CDR1 SGDLS and CDR2 YYNGEE. The CDR3 totals 14 residues. Deletions cut 8 bases from V and 8 bases from J, with 20 bases between.

The rearrangement uses TRBV7-6 and TRBJ2-7, with TRBD2 identical over 8 bases. Germline-derived CDR1 and CDR2 are SGHVS and FNYEAQ. The CDR3 loop spans 15 amino acids. V dropped 5 bases and J dropped 5; count of bases not matched to a gene: 11. The CDR3 reads CASSLRAGRDHEQYF. CDR3 DNA sequence: TGTGCCAGCAGCCTCCGGGCCGGGAGGGACCACGAGCAGTACTTC.

This clone came up once. The CDR3 DNA is TGTGCCAGTAGTATAGGGGACAGGGGGCGGAACACTGAAGCTTTCTTT. Translation gives CASSIGDRGRNTEAFF. The gene calls are TRBV19 and TRBJ1-1; 12 nucleotides match TRBD1. The length of the CDR3 is 16 residues. Germline assignment: CDR1 LNHDA and CDR2 SQIVND (reference sequence). After removal of 1 base from V and 1 base from J, the junction contained 1 base not matched to a gene.

This sequence joins TRBV7-9 and TRBJ1-5; 10 positions agree with TRBD1. CDR1 is SEHNR, CDR2 FQNEAQ, per germline (reference sequence). The CDR3 loop spans 15 amino acids. V shed 5 bases and J 8 bases; nucleotides not matched to a gene: 9. CDR3 loop: CASSPSDRGMKPQHF. In nucleotides, the CDR3 is TGTGCCAGCAGCCCCTCGGACAGGGGGATGAAGCCCCAGCATTTT.

CDR3 sequence: CASSLKPNEAFF. Written as DNA, the CDR3 is TGTGCCAGCAGCTTAAAGCCCAATGAAGCTTTCTTT. The gene calls are TRBV7-3 and TRBJ1-1, with D hard to call. Germline V gene lookup returns CDR1 SGHTA and CDR2 FQGTGA. The CDR3 covers 12 residues. Deletions cut 1 base from V and 7 bases from J, with 7 bases between.

The genes are TRBV18 and TRBJ2-7, with 7 bases lining up with TRBD1. The V gene's germline CDR1 is KGHSH and CDR2 LQKENI. V shed 2 bases and J 0 bases; nucleotides not matched to a gene: 4. The CDR3 has 15 residues. The CDR3 coding sequence is TGTGCCAGCTCACCAAGAGGGGGCTCCTCCTACGAGCAGTACTTC. This translates into CASSPRGGSSYEQYF.

The V and J genes are TRBV29-1 and TRBJ1-4; the match to TRBD1 covers 9 bases. The J segment lost 7 bases and the V segment lost 6 bases, leaving 12 bases of the junction unmatched. Per germline, CDR1 SQVTM and CDR2 ANQGSEA. CDR3 length: 15 residues. CDR3 DNA: TGCAGCGTCCGAACTCCGGGACAGGGTGGTGAAAAACTGTTTTTT. It translates to CSVRTPGQGGEKLFF. Supplemented by reference TRBV29-1 and TRBJ1-4, the full variable domain reads SAVISQKPSRDICQRGTSLTIQCQVDSQVTMMFWYRQQPGQSLTLIATANQGSEATYESGFVIDKFPISRPNLTFSTLTVSNMSPEDSSIYLCSVRTPGQGGEKLFFGSGTQLSVL.

The chain combines TRBV7-2 with TRBJ1-2, with D uncertain. From germline, CDR1 is SGHTA and CDR2 FQGNSA. CDR3 size: 13 residues. V dropped 4 bases and J dropped 4 bases, with 10 bases sitting between them. DNA of the CDR3: TGTGCCAGCAGCTCCCAGCAGGCCTATGGCTACACCTTC. As protein: CASSSQQAYGYTF.

The J gene is TRBJ1-1, the V gene TRBV9; TRBD1 matches at 9 bases. The germline gives CDR1 SGDLS, CDR2 YYNGEE. After removal of 2 bases from V and 3 bases from J, the junction contained 5 bases not matched to a gene. The CDR3 has 15 amino acids. CDR3 protein: CASSVVWTGDTEAFF. CDR3 nucleotides: TGTGCCAGCAGCGTGGTTTGGACAGGGGACACTGAAGCTTTCTTT.

V gene TRBV29-1 combines with J gene TRBJ1-2; TRBD1 aligns across 7 bases. Germline CDR1 SQVTM, CDR2 ANQGSEA. With 4 bases clipped from V and 2 bases from J, the junction kept 4 bases outside the gene matches. This CDR3 spans 13 amino acids. As DNA, the CDR3 is TGCAGCGTTGTTGACAGGGAGAACTATGGCTACACCTTC. This gives the protein CSVVDRENYGYTF. The entire variable domain, with the rest obtained from reference TRBV29-1 and TRBJ1-2, is as follows: SAVISQKPSRDICQRGTSLTIQCQVDSQVTMMFWYRQQPGQSLTLIATANQGSEATYESGFVIDKFPISRPNLTFSTLTVSNMSPEDSSIYLCSVVDRENYGYTFGSGTRLTVV.

This clone was observed a single time. This sequence joins TRBV7-9 and TRBJ2-7; D uncertain. There are 14 residues in the CDR3. CDR1 is SEHNR, CDR2 FQNEAQ, per germline (reference sequence). The V end was cut by 3 bases, the J end by 4 bases, with 13 bases between. CDR3 in DNA: TGTGCCAGCAGCTTTGGCACGGAGTTGTACGAGCAGTACTTC. Protein: CASSFGTELYEQYF.

V usage is TRBV10-3 and J usage is TRBJ2-5, with 7 bases fitting TRBD2. Germline CDR1 reads ENHRY; CDR2 reads SYGVKD. This CDR3 comprises 13 residues. Unmatched junction bases numbered 2, after V lost 4 bases and J lost 3 bases. In nucleotides, the CDR3 is TGTGCCATCAGTGGGCTAGCGGAAGAGACCCAGTACTTC. It yields the protein CAISGLAEETQYF.

This sequence joins TRBV29-1 and TRBJ1-2; unclear D gene. Deletions cut 2 bases from V and 9 bases from J, with 16 bases between. CDR1 and CDR2 from the germline V gene are SQVTM and ANQGSEA. CDR3 length: 13 residues. The CDR3 protein is CSVETGWELRYTF. In DNA, the CDR3 is TGCAGCGTTGAAACGGGCTGGGAGCTTCGCTACACCTTC.

The rearrangement joins TRBV5-1 to TRBJ1-1; D is ambiguous. This CDR3 is 16 amino acids long. V lost 0 bases and J 1 base, leaving 13 bases between the germline ends. Germline V gene data show CDR1 as SGHRS and CDR2 as YFSETQ. CDR3 DNA sequence: TGCGCCAGCAGCTTGGCGGGTGCGCTACCGAACACTGAAGCTTTCTTT. This sequence encodes CASSLAGALPNTEAFF.